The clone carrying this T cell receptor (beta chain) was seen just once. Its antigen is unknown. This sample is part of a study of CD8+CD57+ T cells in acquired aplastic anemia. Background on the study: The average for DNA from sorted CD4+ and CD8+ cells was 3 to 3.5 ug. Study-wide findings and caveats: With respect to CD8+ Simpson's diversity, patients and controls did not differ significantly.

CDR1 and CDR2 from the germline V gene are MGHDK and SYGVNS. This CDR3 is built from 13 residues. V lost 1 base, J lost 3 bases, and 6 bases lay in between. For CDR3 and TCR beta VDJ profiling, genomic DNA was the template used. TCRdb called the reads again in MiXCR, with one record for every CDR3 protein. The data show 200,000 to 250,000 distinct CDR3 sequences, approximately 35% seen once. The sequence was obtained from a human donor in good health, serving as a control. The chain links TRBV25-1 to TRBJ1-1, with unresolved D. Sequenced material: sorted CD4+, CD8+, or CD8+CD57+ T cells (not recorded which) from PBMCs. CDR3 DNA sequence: TGTGCCAGCAGTGAATCTCCATACACTGAAGCTTTCTTT. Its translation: CASSESPYTEAFF.